The 13 T cell receptor beta chains presented below share a single source sample, sequenced in a study of T cells in women clearing cervical HPV infection. Clones were read by immunoSEQ multiplex PCR, and TCRdb kept only the in-frame ones, dropping some. This table holds tens of thousands of clones. The sequenced sample was blood buffy coat. These receptors were taken from a woman between 18 and 75 years old with a cervical HPV16 infection that either progressed to CIN3+ or cleared (not recorded which).

As concerns this clone: The CDR3 goes on 3 residues after the read ends, and that part is filled in from the germline J gene. This chain links TRBV28 with TRBJ1-2; TRBD1 agrees at 7 bases. Per germline, CDR1 MDHEN and CDR2 SYDVKM. This CDR3 region has 15 residues. V lost 1 base, J lost 6 bases, and 8 bases stayed unmatched. The CDR3 is CASSLFSTGNHGYTF. The CDR3 bases that were read are TGTGCCAGCAGTTTATTTTCGACAGGGAACCATGGC.

A word on this clone: The CDR3 end lies 3 residues beyond the end of the read and is filled in from the germline J gene. The chain is built from TRBV19 and TRBJ2-2; no reliable D call. V was pared by 1 base and J by 3 bases, with 9 bases between. The germline V gene has CDR1 LNHDA and CDR2 SQIVND (reference sequence). This CDR3 has 15 residues. CDR3: CASSIVSRDTGELFF. The sequenced part of the CDR3 DNA is TGTGCCAGTAGTATAGTTAGTAGAGACACCGGGGAG.

Of note for this clone: The CDR3 end is not reached by the read, which stops 3 residues before it; the germline J gene fills it in. The chain carries TRBV5-4 and TRBJ2-7; the D gene is possibly TRBD1 (5 bases). Deletions cut 5 bases from V and 4 bases from J, with 16 bases between. Germline assignment: CDR1 SGHNT and CDR2 YYREEE (reference sequence). The CDR3 extends over 14 amino acids. The CDR3 here is CASRFWTNNYEQYF. The DNA read from the CDR3 is TGTGCCAGCAGATTCTGGACAAACAATTACGAG. Full variable domain (missing parts from reference TRBV5-4 and TRBJ2-7): ETGVTQSPTHLIKTRGQQVTLRCSSQSGHNTVSWYQQALGQGPQFIFQYYREEENGRGNFPPRFSGLQFPNYSSELNVNALELDDSALYLCASRFWTNNYEQYFGPGTRLTVT.

Note on this clone: Read coverage stops 3 residues before the CDR3 terminus; the germline J gene supplies the remainder. The chain employs TRBV7-3 and TRBJ2-1, with 12 bases aligning to TRBD2. The CDR3 covers 15 residues. Per the germline V gene, CDR1 is SGHTA and CDR2 is FQGTGA. V shed 5 bases, J shed 4 bases, and the junction held 3 bases outside the gene matches. CDR3 DNA, as far as it was read: TGTGCCAGCAGCATACTAGCGGGGGGTTACAATGAG. Protein sequence: CASSILAGGYNE. The full-length CDR3 reads as CASSILAGGYNEQFF.

To note about this clone: The observed sequence ends 3 residues before the CDR3 terminus, with the missing tail filled in from the germline J gene. This chain connects TRBV12-3 or TRBV12-4 to TRBJ2-2; TRBD1 matches at 7 bases. V lost 4 bases and J lost 4; bases outside the gene matches: 6. The CDR3 is 15 residues long. The part of the CDR3 DNA that was read is TGTGCCAGCAGTTCACAGGGGCCAAGCACCGGGGAG. Translation gives CASSSQGPSTGE. The whole CDR3 sequence is CASSSQGPSTGELFF.

The sequenced part of the CDR3 DNA is TGTGCCAGCTCACCACCTGGGGGGTCTGGGGCCAACGTC. Its protein is CASSPPGGSGANV. Given in full, the CDR3 is CASSPPGGSGANVLTF. The chain links TRBV18 to TRBJ2-6, with TRBD2 as a possible D gene (6 bases). The read terminates 3 residues before the CDR3 end, so the remaining end is supplied by the germline J gene. From germline, CDR1 is KGHSH and CDR2 LQKENI. The V end lost 0 bases, the J end lost 1 base, and 7 bases lay between the germline ends. CDR3 length: 16 amino acids.

As to this clone: The sequence runs out 3 residues before the end of the CDR3; the remainder is reconstructed from the germline J gene. The rearrangement joins TRBV7-9 to TRBJ1-2; the D gene is possibly TRBD1 (5 bases). With 2 bases removed from V and 0 bases from J, the gap between germline ends came to 10 bases. The germline V gene has CDR1 SEHNR and CDR2 FQNEAQ (reference sequence). The CDR3 spans 15 residues. The DNA read from the CDR3 is TGTGCCAGCAGCTTAAATCGGGGGGCTAACTATGGC. Translating gives CASSLNRGANYG. The whole CDR3 protein is CASSLNRGANYGYTF.

The CDR3 DNA, read in part, is TGTGCCAGCTCACCTGCCGGGACAGCCATTAACAATGAG. Translating gives CASSPAGTAINNE. The complete CDR3 protein is CASSPAGTAINNEQFF. This rearrangement joins TRBV18 to TRBJ2-1; the match to TRBD1 covers 7 bases. The read comes to an end 3 residues before the CDR3 does, leaving the germline J gene to fill in the end. This CDR3 has 16 amino acids. Germline V gene lookup returns CDR1 KGHSH and CDR2 LQKENI. V lost 3 bases to trimming and J lost 5 bases; unmatched junction nucleotides: 10.

Remarks on this clone: Sequencing ends 3 residues short of the CDR3 end; the germline J gene provides the rest. This sequence joins TRBV5-5 and TRBJ2-5; 11 bases map to TRBD2. This CDR3 is 15 amino acids long. Per the germline V gene, CDR1 is SGHKS and CDR2 is YYEKEE (reference sequence). Trimming took 5 bases from V and 4 from J; bases not matched to a gene: 7. CDR3 loop: CASRTGLAGRETQYF. CDR3 DNA, as far as it was read: TGTGCCAGCAGAACAGGACTAGCGGGCCGAGAGACC.

The sequenced part of the CDR3 DNA is TGTGCCAGCAGTGAGGTAGCGGGAGGCCCCTACGAG. Translation gives CASSEVAGGPYE. The entire CDR3 is CASSEVAGGPYEQYF. The chain links TRBV6-1 to TRBJ2-7; 10 bases are shared with TRBD2. The read stops 3 residues short of the end of the CDR3; the missing end is completed from the germline J gene. V gave up 3 bases and J gave up 2 bases; unmatched junction bases: 4. The V gene's germline CDR1 is MNHNS and CDR2 SASEGT. There are 15 residues in the CDR3.

A note on this clone: The sequenced fragment ends 3 residues before the CDR3 boundary, so the rest is inferred from the germline J gene. The chain uses TRBV7-8 and TRBJ2-7; perhaps TRBD1 as D (6 bases). The germline CDR1 and CDR2 sequences are SGHVS and FQNEAQ. The CDR3 is 16 amino acids. V was shortened by 6 bases and J by 0 bases, with 18 bases between the two germline ends. CDR3 sequence: CASRFQTGMSSYEQYF. The sequenced CDR3 bases are TGTGCCAGCAGATTTCAGACAGGAATGAGCTCCTACGAG.

As to this clone: The read terminates 3 residues ahead of where the CDR3 ends, so the germline J gene completes it. The chain recombines TRBV6-2 or TRBV6-3 with TRBJ2-5, with D maybe TRBD2 (5 bases). V lost 6 bases and J 2 bases, leaving 16 bases between the germline ends. This CDR3 comprises 15 residues. Germline lookup yields CDR1 MNHEY and CDR2 SVGEGT. The sequenced CDR3 bases are TGTGCCAGCAGACGAATCTTCCGGGGTCAAGAGACC. Translating gives CASRRIFRGQET. The full CDR3 is CASRRIFRGQETQYF.

As regards this clone: The observed sequence ends 3 residues before the CDR3 terminus, with the missing tail filled in from the germline J gene. The chain recombines TRBV7-9 with TRBJ2-4, with 7 bases identical to TRBD1. The germline V gene encodes CDR1 SEHNR and CDR2 FQNEAQ (reference sequence). This CDR3 region has 15 residues. The CDR3 DNA, read in part, is TGTGCCAGCAGCCCAGACAGGGTAGCTAACTATGGT. This encodes CASSPDRVANYG. The entire CDR3 protein is CASSPDRVANYGQYF.